Listed below are T cell receptor beta chains from one sample, sequenced in a study of CD8+ T cells in alopecia areata. Profiling relied on immunoSEQ multiplex PCR, and the TCRdb table lists in-frame clones only, not all of them. The sample has roughly 140,000 clones; around half are singletons. Sample: CD8+ T cells sorted from blood, taken at week 0. These receptors all stem from a human donor with alopecia areata. CDR3s include the opening cysteine and the closing phenylalanine or tryptophan. A D gene is named only where the DNA matches it firmly. Not all rows give a size; the values are once, few, many and, for expanded clones, a class.

v_call	j_call	d_call	clone_size	cdr3_length	cdr3_nt	cdr3_aa
TRBV30	TRBJ1-2	TRBD1	-	13	TGTGCCTGGAGTTCCCGGGACAGCTATGGCTACACCTTC	CAWSSRDSYGYTF
TRBV29-1	TRBJ1-2	-	few	12	TGCAGCGTTGAAGGGCGGACCTATGGCTACACCTTC	CSVEGRTYGYTF
TRBV27	TRBJ1-5	-	-	13	TGTGCCAGCAGTTTAGTGGGAGATCAGCCCCAGCATTTT	CASSLVGDQPQHF
TRBV29-1	TRBJ1-1	-	few	13	TGCAGCGTTGAAGAGGACAGCCTCACTGAAGCTTTCTTT	CSVEEDSLTEAFF
TRBV21-1	TRBJ1-5	-	-	13	TGTGCCAGCAGCAGACAGGGGAATCAGCCCCAGCATTTT	CASSRQGNQPQHF
TRBV7-9	TRBJ2-7	-	-	15	TGTGCCAGCAGCTTAGTTGTGGGGAGCTCCTACGAGCAGTACTTC	CASSLVVGSSYEQYF
TRBV7-9	TRBJ2-1	TRBD1	-	15	TGTGCCAGCAGCTTGAGGACAGGGGCATTCGATGAGCAGTTCTTC	CASSLRTGAFDEQFF
TRBV28	TRBJ2-7	-	-	14	TGTGCCAGCAGTTTCCGGGGATCAGGCTACGAGCAGTACTTC	CASSFRGSGYEQYF
TRBV4-3	TRBJ2-1	-	-	12	TGCGCCAGCAGCCTCACCTCCCGTGAGCAGTTCTTC	CASSLTSREQFF
TRBV21-1	TRBJ1-5	-	-	14	TGTGCCAGCATCTATACACAAAGCAATCAGCCCCAGCATTTT	CASIYTQSNQPQHF
TRBV11-1	TRBJ2-1	-	few	14	TGTGCCAGCAGCCTCCGGACAGATTACAATGAGCAGTTCTTC	CASSLRTDYNEQFF
TRBV5-1	TRBJ2-3	TRBD1	-	18	TGCGCCAGCAGCTTACCCGGGACAGGGCTTACGAACACAGATACGCAGTATTTT	CASSLPGTGLTNTDTQYF
TRBV7-9	TRBJ2-3	TRBD1	-	15	TGTGCCAGCAGCCCGGACAGGGAGTTCACAGATACGCAGTATTTT	CASSPDREFTDTQYF
TRBV25-1	TRBJ2-7	TRBD1	few	14	TGTGCCAGCAGTGAAGAAGGGACAGGGTACGAGCAGTACTTC	CASSEEGTGYEQYF
TRBV19	TRBJ1-2	TRBD1	-	14	TGTGCCAGTAGTCCGGACAGGATCAACTATGGCTACACCTTC	CASSPDRINYGYTF
TRBV6-5	TRBJ2-1	-	-	13	TGTGCCAGCAGCCTTCTCGCCAGTGGTGAGCAGTTCTTC	CASSLLASGEQFF
TRBV7-6	TRBJ2-2	-	-	11	TGTGCCAGCCTGGAGTCCGGGGAGCTGTTTTTT	CASLESGELFF
TRBV29-1	TRBJ1-1	-	few	11	TGCAGCGTTGAGGAGGAGACTGAAGCTTTCTTT	CSVEEETEAFF
TRBV27	TRBJ2-2	-	-	13	TGTGCCAGCAGTTTATTAGGAGCCGGGGAGCTGTTTTTT	CASSLLGAGELFF
TRBV2	TRBJ2-2	-	-	15	TGTGCCAGCAGTGGACGACAGGATTGGACCGGGGAGCTGTTTTTT	CASSGRQDWTGELFF
TRBV10-2	TRBJ1-5	-	-	14	TGCGCCAGCAGTACAGGGAAGCGCAATCAGCCCCAGCATTTT	CASSTGKRNQPQHF
TRBV9	TRBJ2-2	-	few	12	TGTGCCAGCAGCGTAGTGCCCGGGGAGCTGTTTTTT	CASSVVPGELFF
TRBV29-1	TRBJ2-1	-	-	15	TGCAGCGTGAAGGGTCTTAAGGAATTCTCCAATGAGCAGTTCTTC	CSVKGLKEFSNEQFF
TRBV6-5	TRBJ1-2	-	-	14	TGTGCCAGCAGTCCCACCGAGTTCTCCTATGGCTACACCTTC	CASSPTEFSYGYTF
TRBV13	TRBJ2-5	-	few	12	TGTGCCAGCAGCTTAGTACGGGAGACCCAGTACTTC	CASSLVRETQYF
TRBV15	TRBJ2-3	-	-	14	TGTGCCACCAGCAGAGAGACTAGTGAAGATACGCAGTATTTT	CATSRETSEDTQYF
TRBV30	TRBJ2-7	TRBD1	-	14	TGTGCCTGGACTGAAGGACAGGGGAATTACGAGCAGTACTTC	CAWTEGQGNYEQYF
TRBV27	TRBJ2-1	-	-	16	TGTGCCAGCAGTTTCGTACAGGGACCGTCCTACAATGAGCAGTTCTTC	CASSFVQGPSYNEQFF
TRBV4-3	TRBJ1-4	-	-	16	TGCGCCAGCAGCCAAGATAGAGGACAACCTAATGAAAAACTGTTTTTT	CASSQDRGQPNEKLFF
TRBV30	TRBJ1-3	-	-	13	TGTGCCTGGAGTAGGGACTCTGGAAACACCATATATTTT	CAWSRDSGNTIYF
TRBV27	TRBJ2-2	-	-	16	TGTGCCAGCAGTTGGGGCAGGGTGAAAGACACCGGGGAGCTGTTTTTT	CASSWGRVKDTGELFF
TRBV4-3	TRBJ1-1	-	-	13	TGCGCCAGCAGCCAAGATGAGGGGGCTGAAGCTTTCTTT	CASSQDEGAEAFF
TRBV7-9	TRBJ2-2	TRBD1	few	14	TGTGCCAGCAGCCCCGGGACAGGCACCGGGGAGCTGTTTTTT	CASSPGTGTGELFF